This entry features one TCR beta chain sequence. This CDR3 region has 9 residues. This sample was taken from a study of long-term antiretroviral therapy in people with HIV. Samples held roughly 0.85-11 million cryopreserved PBMC, and DNA extraction followed. Assay version v3.0 of immunoSEQ was used, and it was run at survey level. Profiling relied on immunoSEQ multiplex PCR, and the TCRdb table lists in-frame clones only, not all of them. The sample contains tens of thousands of clones, roughly 88% of which appear only once. Specimen: unsorted PBMCs, collected around 4.3 years after starting antiretroviral therapy. This TCR was sampled from a man aged 25 to 40 with HIV. The chain recombines TRBV21-1 with TRBJ1-4. TRBV21-1 is assigned pseudogene status. The CDR3 reads CATREKLFF. CDR3 DNA: TGTGCCACCAGAGAAAAACTGTTTTTT.